Only a few counts were recorded for the clone carrying this T cell receptor (beta chain). TCRdb redid the calling of the 5' RACE reads with MiXCR, one entry per CDR3 protein. The profile shows 250,000 to 400,000 distinct CDR3 sequences, 13% to 15% of them singletons. This CDR3 has 13 amino acids. The germline CDR1 and CDR2 sequences are SGHDT and YYEEEE. The V and J ends lost 4 bases and 11 bases respectively, with 15 bases between them. These data are taken from a study of T-cell memory formation after mild COVID-19. Study as a whole: The TCR clusters were mostly specific to one donor.

This clonotype was sampled from a man younger than 35 who had mild COVID-19 (a few samples of this study predate the infection). Cell type and time point are not known. The specimen sequenced was PBMCs or a T cell subset sorted from them (not recorded which). The V gene is TRBV5-6, the J gene TRBJ1-4, with D possibly being TRBD1 (5 bases). CDR3 region: CASSLAGTTKLFF. CDR3 bases: TGTGCCAGCAGCCTGGCCGGGACGACCAAACTGTTTTTT.